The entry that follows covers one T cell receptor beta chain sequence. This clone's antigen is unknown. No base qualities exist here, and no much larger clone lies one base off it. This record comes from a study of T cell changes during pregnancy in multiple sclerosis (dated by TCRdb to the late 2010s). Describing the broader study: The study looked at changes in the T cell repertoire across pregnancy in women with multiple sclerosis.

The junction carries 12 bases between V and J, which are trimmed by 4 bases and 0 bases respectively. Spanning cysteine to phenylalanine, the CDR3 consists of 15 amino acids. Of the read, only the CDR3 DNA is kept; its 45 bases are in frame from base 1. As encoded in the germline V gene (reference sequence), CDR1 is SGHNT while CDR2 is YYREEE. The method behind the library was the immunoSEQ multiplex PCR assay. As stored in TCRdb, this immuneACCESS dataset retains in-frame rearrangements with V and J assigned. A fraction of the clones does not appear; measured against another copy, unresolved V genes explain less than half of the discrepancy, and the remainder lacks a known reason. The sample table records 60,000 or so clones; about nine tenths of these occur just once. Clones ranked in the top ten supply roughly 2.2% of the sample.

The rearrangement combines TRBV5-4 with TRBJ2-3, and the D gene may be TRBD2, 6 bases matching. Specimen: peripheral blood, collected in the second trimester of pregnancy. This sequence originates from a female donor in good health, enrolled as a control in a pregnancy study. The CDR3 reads CASSPRDSSTDTQYF. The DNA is TGTGCCAGCAGCCCCCGGGACTCAAGCACAGATACGCAGTATTTT. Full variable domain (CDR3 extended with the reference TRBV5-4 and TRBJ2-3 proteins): ETGVTQSPTHLIKTRGQQVTLRCSSQSGHNTVSWYQQALGQGPQFIFQYYREEENGRGNFPPRFSGLQFPNYSSELNVNALELDDSALYLCASSPRDSSTDTQYFGPGTRLTVL.